This T cell receptor beta chain was recorded in a study of T cells in Graves' hyperthyroidism and ophthalmopathy (dated by TCRdb to the late 2010s). As for the study more broadly: Peripheral blood samples were taken at the time of initial diagnosis, prior to any treatment. To identify distinguishing TCR V-J signatures, a discovery cohort of around 100 patients was used, comprising 40 to 45 with Graves' ophthalmopathy and 55 to 65 with stable Graves' hyperthyroidism. Prospective prediction of ophthalmopathy was tested in an independent validation cohort consisting of some 19 hyperthyroidism patients and around 16 patients who later progressed to ophthalmopathy. For training and testing, the roughly 93 patients in the discovery cohort were randomly divided in a 7:3 ratio. In addition, the study compared T-cell repertoires in thyroid tissue and in blood from roughly 6 Graves' hyperthyroidism patients. After sampling, hyperthyroidism patients received methimazole starting at 30 mg daily, and ophthalmopathy patients received high-dose intravenous methylprednisolone. TCR Vbeta CDR3 sequencing of 130 to 150 peripheral blood samples (approximately 44 ophthalmopathy, 75 or so hyperthyroidism and 17 progressor patients) is reported in the paper. Broader findings and caveats from the paper: Ophthalmopathy was separated from stable hyperthyroidism by a 13 V-J signature model, with 85% to 90% sensitivity and about 81% specificity obtained in cross-validation and 80%/75% obtained in testing. Most expanded thyroid clonotypes (frequency above 0.001) were also found in blood, which suggests that blood repertoires may mirror thyroid immune responses. In validation, the model predicted progression to ophthalmopathy a median of roughly 6.5 months before onset, with approximately 71% sensitivity and around 76% specificity. No statistical method was used to fix the sample size in advance, and group allocation was not hidden from the investigators.

Stable Graves' hyperthyroidism was defined as the absence of progression to ophthalmopathy over 18 months of follow-up. The hyperthyroidism patients were between 18 and 65 years old and newly diagnosed, with a disease duration of less than 2 months. Exclusion was applied to patients with uncontrolled infections, other autoimmune diseases, pregnancy or lactation. Diagnoses were established on the basis of clinical symptoms, serum thyroxine and TRAb, thyroid ultrasound, and orbital computed tomography. PBMCs were separated from about 10 ml of fresh peripheral blood using Ficoll-Paque density gradient centrifugation. Total RNA was extracted with Trizol reagent, and quality was checked on an Agilent 2100 Bioanalyzer. This clonotype was counted at least ten times. Its antigen is not yet known. No base-level quality is on record; no much larger clone is a single base apart. TCR beta CDR3 regions were amplified from RNA transcripts. The first round of RT-PCR for the TCR CDR3 was performed with the HTBI primer set and the Qiagen OneStep RT-PCR kit. Libraries were constructed in a second round of multiplex PCR, after which size selection and purification were performed. Sequencing of the libraries was done on an Illumina HiSeq2000 using paired-end 100 bp reads. From the authors' description of their analysis: Raw data were processed with SOAPnuke, discarding reads with adapters, uncalled bases, mean Phred below 15, or no exact constant-primer or identifier match. COPE v1.2.5 was used to merge high-quality paired reads, and clonotypes were defined as unique nucleotide sequences. Clonotypes were aligned to IMGT TRBV, TRBD and TRBJ reference segments using MiTCR v1.1. Only V-J combinations with frequency above 0.0001, covering approximately 99% of repertoires, were analysed. A TCS score was defined as the ratio of F50 (clonal expansion) to E x V (chaos), with BLOSUM62-based TCRdist applied between CDR3 peptides within each V-J. Welch's t-statistics and random forest reduced fewer than 600 V-J features to 13, which were used in a naive Bayes classifier (R e1071). The public reads were reprocessed in TCRdb via fastp at Q25 and MiXCR, keeping in-frame beta chains. For every CDR3 protein sequence, its rows merge into one entry that carries the most common genes and DNA. The V and J calls shown here were made by TCRdb, not taken from the authors' results. In this sample the table shows about 520,000 distinct CDR3 sequences, roughly 20% of which occur a single time. Of the sample, about 30% falls within the top ten clones.

Spanning cysteine to phenylalanine, the CDR3 consists of 11 amino acids. The entry retains the CDR3 DNA only, 33 bases that are in frame from base 1. Taken from the germline V gene, the CDR1 and CDR2 loops are SGHRS and YFSETQ. V loses 4 bases, J loses 4 bases, and the germline ends lie 6 bases apart. This receptor chain uses TRBV5-1 and TRBJ2-7; there is no confident call for the D gene. The sequence was obtained from a man aged 18 to 29 with Graves' hyperthyroidism. Material: blood. The CDR3 region: CASSLEYEQYF. The nucleotide sequence reads TGCGCCAGCAGCCTTGAGTACGAGCAGTACTTC.